A selection of T cell receptor beta chains follows, all from one sample in a study of blood T cell repertoires in COVID-19. Assay used: immunoSEQ multiplex PCR; TCRdb lists only in-frame clones, some missing. The sample shows fewer than 85,000 clones, about four fifths of them seen only once. The sequencing input was peripheral blood. The receptors here all came from a woman of 80 years or more with active or convalescent COVID-19. Both conserved end residues are part of each CDR3. Rows may omit the clone size; those that give it use once, few, many or a size class.

size: .; J: TRBJ2-5; V: TRBV7-2; CDR3: CASSLTGVGETQYF
size: .; J: TRBJ1-4; V: TRBV19; CDR3: CASSWDSDTNEKLFF
size: .; J: TRBJ1-6; V: TRBV14; CDR3: CASSQVVQGNSPLHF
size: once; J: TRBJ2-1; V: TRBV6-2/TRBV6-3; CDR3: CASSSPGGRANTYNEQFF
size: many; J: TRBJ1-5; V: TRBV28; CDR3: CASSVQGASQPQHF
size: .; J: TRBJ2-3; V: TRBV18; CDR3: CASSQQTGGGTDTQYF
size: .; J: TRBJ2-5; V: TRBV12-5; CDR3: CASGETSGGAFVGETQYF
size: .; J: TRBJ2-7; V: TRBV2; CDR3: CASSEAWSGGLGRFEQYF
size: .; J: TRBJ2-3; V: TRBV5-6; CDR3: CASSGGQGSTDTQYF
size: .; J: TRBJ2-1; V: TRBV28; CDR3: CASSLFTGGPGINEQFF
size: .; J: TRBJ2-2; V: TRBV9; CDR3: CASSPRSRVNTGELFF
size: .; J: TRBJ2-1; V: TRBV9; CDR3: CASSVSAGAATYNEQFF
size: few; J: TRBJ2-7; V: TRBV5-1; CDR3: CASSLDGQSYRGDEQYF
size: .; J: TRBJ2-3; V: TRBV19; CDR3: CASSTLAGEFTDTQYF
size: .; J: TRBJ1-1; V: TRBV28; CDR3: CASSASHRGMPEAFF
size: few; J: TRBJ1-2; V: TRBV10-3; CDR3: CAISSTGNAYGYTF
size: .; J: TRBJ2-3; V: TRBV28; CDR3: CASSLASLDTQYF
size: .; J: TRBJ2-2; V: TRBV5-4; CDR3: CASSLHGSLNTGELFF
size: .; J: TRBJ1-5; V: TRBV18; CDR3: CASSLRQGSNQPQHF
size: .; J: TRBJ2-3; V: TRBV6-5; CDR3: CASSLRGIADTQYF
size: .; J: TRBJ2-3; V: TRBV2; CDR3: CASSRPPSVYGTDTQYF
size: once; J: TRBJ2-5; V: TRBV10-3; CDR3: CAIRGAGETQYF
size: .; J: TRBJ2-3; V: TRBV2; CDR3: CASSERLAIVPDTQYF
size: .; J: TRBJ1-5; V: TRBV29-1; CDR3: CSAKDGAFGSNQPQHF
size: .; J: TRBJ1-1; V: TRBV6-6; CDR3: CASSQPMLGDRGLYTEAFF
size: .; J: TRBJ2-5; V: TRBV2; CDR3: CASSENRGTETQYF
size: .; J: TRBJ2-7; V: TRBV18; CDR3: CASSPGGHSYEQYF
size: .; J: TRBJ2-3; V: TRBV29-1; CDR3: CSVDSSGGTDTQYF
size: .; J: TRBJ2-1; V: TRBV19; CDR3: CASSIAVADFEQFF
size: .; J: TRBJ2-3; V: TRBV5-4; CDR3: CASSSARGADTQYF
size: .; J: TRBJ1-6; V: TRBV11-2; CDR3: CASSLDGPPTSPLHF
size: .; J: TRBJ1-2; V: TRBV20-1; CDR3: CSARSAEGYTF
size: once; J: TRBJ2-5; V: TRBV6-5; CDR3: CASSYRTGNLETQYF
size: .; J: TRBJ1-4; V: TRBV5-1; CDR3: CASSLTGTTNEKLFF
size: .; J: TRBJ2-2; V: TRBV3-1/TRBV3-2; CDR3: CASSLGRWVGSGGGELFF
size: .; J: TRBJ2-7; V: TRBV4-1; CDR3: CASSQEAPRSGESYEQYF
size: .; J: TRBJ2-3; V: TRBV18; CDR3: CASSPLSGSGADTQYF
size: .; J: TRBJ2-2; V: TRBV29-1; CDR3: CSAQGGNTGELFF
size: .; J: TRBJ2-1; V: TRBV7-9; CDR3: CVSSRSTGGEDEQFF
size: .; J: TRBJ1-2; V: TRBV6-5; CDR3: CASSYQGPLNYGYTF
size: .; J: TRBJ2-7; V: TRBV14; CDR3: CASSQENVAGGAKTEKPYYEQYF
size: .; J: TRBJ2-2; V: TRBV7-7; CDR3: CASSPRTGGNTGELFF
size: .; J: TRBJ2-7; V: TRBV6-6; CDR3: CASGTSRYEQYF
size: .; J: TRBJ2-1; V: TRBV13; CDR3: CASSLGLGAPIEQFF
size: .; J: TRBJ1-5; V: TRBV15; CDR3: CATTPTGGVPQPQHF
size: .; J: TRBJ1-1; V: TRBV10-1; CDR3: CASRPDGGTEAFF
size: once; J: TRBJ2-1; V: TRBV7-9; CDR3: CASSLASGLYNEQFF
size: .; J: TRBJ2-7; V: TRBV28; CDR3: CASSLRGLEQYF
size: .; J: TRBJ1-1; V: TRBV5-1; CDR3: CASSLAGQEGAFF
size: .; J: TRBJ1-1; V: TRBV28; CDR3: CASRPSGEGMTEAFF
size: .; J: TRBJ2-7; V: TRBV4-1; CDR3: CASSQEGVAAGEAYEQYF
size: few; J: TRBJ2-7; V: TRBV27; CDR3: CASSLSSANPYEQYF
size: few; J: TRBJ1-5; V: TRBV7-2; CDR3: CASSSDRGNHNQPQHF
size: .; J: TRBJ1-2; V: TRBV3-1/TRBV3-2; CDR3: CASSQSSGGYTF
size: .; J: TRBJ2-5; V: TRBV6-6; CDR3: CASRGTSETQYF
size: .; J: TRBJ2-2; V: TRBV2; CDR3: CASTLTSGSGTGELFF
size: .; J: TRBJ1-4; V: TRBV11-2; CDR3: CASSREGSFNEKLFF